This TCR beta chain was observed in a study of PD-1 blockade in classical Hodgkin lymphoma. Germline lookup yields CDR1 MNHEY and CDR2 SMNVEV (reference sequence). Trimming left V 2 bases short and J 0 bases short, with 13 bases between. The CDR3 extends over 16 amino acids. A note on this clone: Its antigen is not known.

The assay was immunoSEQ multiplex PCR, and TCRdb's table has in-frame clones only and misses some. Of under 15,000 clones in the sample, approximately 83% are singletons; the top ten hold less than 25%. Every patient experienced relapse after autologous stem cell transplantation, and brentuximab vedotin exposure varied. Study observations and caveats: Researchers reported that CD4+ TCR diversity, though not CD8+, rose significantly by C4D1. Relative to healthy donors, newly diagnosed patients reportedly had lower baseline TCR diversity, which was reported as lower still in relapsed/refractory patients. Nothing has yet pinned down what causes the repertoire differences, possibly disease activity or prior therapy.

The starting material was peripheral blood mononuclear cells (PBMCs), obtained at baseline. The sequence was obtained from a human donor with classical Hodgkin lymphoma. The J gene is TRBJ1-2, the V gene TRBV27; D is unclear. The CDR3 nucleotides are TGTGCCAGCAGTTTAAGAAGGCGCTCCGCTAACTATGGCTACACCTTC. Translation: CASSLRRRSANYGYTF.